This T cell receptor beta chain stems from a study of cytomegalovirus exposure and HLA in healthy donors. Background on the study: An earlier analysis identified 120 million or so unique TCR beta sequences in 150 million to 200 million T cells. Overall study findings and caveats: TCR beta chain V- and J-gene trimming was linked, in a later analysis, to a missense variant in DCLRE1C. Usually a TCR sequence was rare, but some public TCRs were found in many donors. Some V segments, including TRBV6-2 and TRBV6-3, were excluded as indistinguishable.

The PCR contained 60 Vbeta and 13 Jbeta primers. Generated by immunoSEQ multiplex PCR, the TCRdb table keeps only in-frame clones and is missing some. The sample includes approximately 100,000 clones, roughly 72% seen only once; the top ten take about 5.4%. Notes on this clone: Its specificity is not known.

The germline V and J ends were trimmed by 5 bases and 4 bases, with 9 bases remaining between them. CDR3 size: 13 residues. Germline CDR1 reads MNHEY; CDR2 reads SMNVEV (reference sequence). The sequenced sample consisted of PBMCs. This TCR came from a woman under 30 in good health and CMV-seropositive. The chain recombines TRBV27 with TRBJ1-5, with a possible D match to TRBD1 (6 bases). Here the CDR3 DNA reads TGTGCCAGCAGTCCCCAGGGGAATCAGCCCCAGCATTTT. Its translation is CASSPQGNQPQHF.